The 24 T cell receptor beta chains reported below all come from one sample, sequenced in a study of blood T cell repertoires in COVID-19. Sequenced by immunoSEQ multiplex PCR; TCRdb stores in-frame clones only, minus some. This sample has 140,000 or so clones; approximately 85% occur once, and the top ten carry about 3.4%. Sequenced sample: PBMCs or T cells enriched from blood (not recorded which). The receptors here all came from a woman in her forties or fifties with acute COVID-19.

This clone was seen once. As DNA, the CDR3 is TGTGCCAGCAGCTTGGGACAGAACACTGAAGCTTTCTTT. It is translated as CASSLGQNTEAFF. This chain connects TRBV7-9 to TRBJ1-1; D might be TRBD1 (6 bases). CDR1 is SEHNR, CDR2 FQNEAQ, per germline (reference sequence). Trimming left V 3 bases short and J 1 base short, with 6 bases between. This CDR3 has 13 amino acids.

As concerns this clone: Other DNA variants within this sample encode the same CDR3. This chain uses TRBV12-3 or TRBV12-4 with TRBJ1-3; D gene uncertain. Trimming removed 4 bases at V and 0 bases at J, with 4 bases between. The CDR3 contains 13 residues. The CDR3 loop is CASSSGSGNTIYF. The DNA for the CDR3 is TGTGCCAGCAGTTCGGGCTCTGGAAACACCATATATTTT.

The chain recombines TRBV19 with TRBJ2-1; TRBD1 is a possible D gene (6 bases). Trimming cost V 7 bases and J 5 bases, with 18 bases left between them. This CDR3 spans 15 amino acids. Germline lookup yields CDR1 LNHDA and CDR2 SQIVND (reference sequence). CDR3 bases: TGTGCCAGTAAGGACAGCCCTCGGAGAAACAATGAGCAGTTCTTC. It encodes CASKDSPRRNNEQFF.

The CDR3 DNA sequence: TGTGCCAGCAGCCAAGAGACTAGCGGGGGTTACAATGAGCAGTTCTTC. It yields the protein CASSQETSGGYNEQFF. The chain is built from TRBV4-2 and TRBJ2-1; 12 nucleotides agree with TRBD2. V shed 0 bases and J 4 bases; nucleotides not matched to a gene: 1. Germline assignment: CDR1 LGHNA and CDR2 YNFKEQ. This CDR3 has 16 amino acids.

The chain has TRBV5-4 and TRBJ2-7, with 7 positions matching TRBD1. Germline V gene lookup returns CDR1 SGHNT and CDR2 YYREEE (reference sequence). V shed 2 bases, J shed 3 bases, and the junction held 8 bases outside the gene matches. The CDR3 has 15 amino acids. The CDR3: CASSLQGPSFYEQYF. The CDR3 DNA follows: TGTGCCAGCAGCTTACAGGGGCCTTCCTTCTACGAGCAGTACTTC.

The CDR3 spells CASSLAGVTGELFF. The CDR3 coding sequence is TGTGCCAGCAGCTTAGCAGGGGTCACCGGGGAGCTGTTTTTT. The chain joins TRBV7-2 to TRBJ2-2, with D perhaps matching TRBD1 (5 bases). The CDR3 contains 14 residues. Germline V gene lookup returns CDR1 SGHTA and CDR2 FQGNSA. Trimming took off 0 bases at V and 4 bases at J, with 6 bases between the two ends.

The V and J genes are TRBV6-4 and TRBJ1-2, with no clear D. The germline V and J ends were trimmed by 2 bases and 8 bases, with 15 bases remaining between them. The CDR3 spans 14 residues. CDR1 is MRHNA and CDR2 is SNTAGT in the germline V gene. For the CDR3, the DNA is TGTGCCAGCAGTGACGAGGCGGGTACGGGCGGCTACACCTTC. Its protein product is CASSDEAGTGGYTF.

J is TRBJ2-1 and V is TRBV30, with D possibly TRBD2 on 6 matching bases. The V end was cut by 3 bases, the J end by 2 bases, with 8 bases between. The CDR3 covers 13 residues. CDR1 is GTSNPN, CDR2 SVGIG, per germline (reference sequence). CDR3 residues: CAWRLATYNEQFF. The CDR3 nucleotides read TGTGCCTGGAGGCTAGCGACCTACAATGAGCAGTTCTTC. Full variable domain (missing parts from reference TRBV30 and TRBJ2-1): SQTIHQWPATLVQPVGSPLSLECTVEGTSNPNLYWYRQAAGRGLQLLFYSVGIGQISSEVPQNLSASRPQDRQFILSSKKLLLSDSGFYLCAWRLATYNEQFFGPGTRLTVL.

The J gene is TRBJ2-7, the V gene TRBV7-2, with 7 nucleotides matching TRBD1. Per the germline V gene, CDR1 is SGHTA and CDR2 is FQGNSA. This CDR3 region has 13 residues. Unmatched junction bases numbered 4, after V lost 3 bases and J lost 5 bases. Written as DNA, the CDR3 is TGTGCCAGCAGCTTGACAGGGATAAACGAGCAGTACTTC. It yields the protein CASSLTGINEQYF.

V gene TRBV5-4 combines with J gene TRBJ2-3; 9 bases agree with TRBD2. The CDR3 sequence is 20 residues long. The J segment lost 0 bases and the V segment lost 0 bases, leaving 14 bases of the junction unmatched. CDR1 is SGHNT and CDR2 is YYREEE in the germline V gene (reference sequence). In DNA form, the CDR3 reads TGTGCCAGCAGCTTGGAGGTTGGCGGGAGGGCCGATCTTAGCACAGATACGCAGTATTTT. Its translation is CASSLEVGGRADLSTDTQYF.

The V gene is TRBV6-1, the J gene TRBJ1-5; 9 bases map to TRBD1. V gave up 4 bases and J gave up 0 bases; unmatched junction bases: 7. From germline, CDR1 is MNHNS and CDR2 SASEGT. The CDR3 contains 17 residues. The chain's CDR3 is CASSGLGQGYSNQPQHF. CDR3 coding DNA: TGTGCCAGCAGTGGTCTAGGACAGGGGTATAGCAATCAGCCCCAGCATTTT.

The chain joins TRBV27 to TRBJ2-1, with D perhaps matching TRBD2 (6 bases). This CDR3 contains 13 residues. Germline CDR1 and CDR2: MNHEY and SMNVEV (reference sequence). V lost 3 bases and J lost 7, with 10 bases in between. CDR3 amino acids: CASSFAGRNEQFF. CDR3 nucleotide sequence: TGTGCCAGCAGTTTTGCAGGGAGGAATGAGCAGTTCTTC.

The chain employs TRBV4-2 and TRBJ2-5, with 9 bases that match TRBD1. The V gene end was trimmed by 4 bases and the J gene end by 4 bases; junction bases not matched to a gene: 13. The CDR3 length is 17 residues. The germline V gene has CDR1 LGHNA and CDR2 YNFKEQ. In nucleotides, the CDR3 is TGTGCCAGCAGCCCACCCGGAGCTGACAGGGGGATAGAGACCCAGTACTTC. Its protein is CASSPPGADRGIETQYF.

This clone appeared once. The CDR3 region is CASSSYRGSYEQYF. CDR3 sequence (DNA): TGTGCCAGCAGCTCTTACAGGGGTTCCTACGAGCAGTACTTC. V and J are TRBV7-6 and TRBJ2-7, with TRBD1 matching 7 bases. The germline CDR1 and CDR2 sequences are SGHVS and FNYEAQ. The CDR3 is 14 residues long. V shed 4 bases and J 1 base; nucleotides not matched to a gene: 4.

The V gene is TRBV6-2 or TRBV6-3, the J gene TRBJ1-6; 10 bases fit TRBD1. CDR3 length equals 15 residues. Germline CDR1 reads MNHEY; CDR2 reads SVGEGT. V shed 6 bases, J shed 7 bases, and the junction held 6 bases outside the gene matches. The CDR3 loop reads CASSRDRGFNSPLHF. The CDR3 nucleotides are TGTGCCAGCAGCCGGGACAGGGGCTTCAATTCACCCCTCCACTTT.

V usage is TRBV7-2 and J usage is TRBJ2-5, with 7 bases matching TRBD1. The V gene end was trimmed by 0 bases and the J gene end by 1 base; junction bases not matched to a gene: 8. Per the germline V gene, CDR1 is SGHTA and CDR2 is FQGNSA. The CDR3 is 17 amino acids. The CDR3 DNA sequence: TGTGCCAGCAGCTTAGCGAGGGTCAGGGGGACCCAAGAGACCCAGTACTTC. As protein: CASSLARVRGTQETQYF.

The J gene is TRBJ2-7, the V gene TRBV5-1, with 8 nucleotides matching TRBD2. Germline CDR1 and CDR2: SGHRS and YFSETQ. This CDR3 has 12 amino acids. J gave up 4 bases and V 4 bases, and 1 base lay outside the gene matches. CDR3 sequence reads: CASSPGGYEQYF. CDR3 in DNA: TGCGCCAGCAGCCCGGGGGGGTACGAGCAGTACTTC.

This rearrangement joins TRBV27 to TRBJ1-1, with D unresolved. Trimming took 9 bases from V and 5 from J, leaving 7 bases between them. Germline V gene sequence: CDR1 MNHEY, CDR2 SMNVEV (reference sequence). The CDR3 is made up of 10 amino acids. The CDR3 DNA sequence: TGTGCCAGTGGAGGAACTGAAGCTTTCTTT. Its translation is CASGGTEAFF.

The chain recombines TRBV5-1 with TRBJ2-7, with 9 bases lining up with TRBD2. CDR1 is SGHRS and CDR2 is YFSETQ in the germline V gene. The ends lost 4 bases at V and 6 bases at J; junction bases unmatched: 11. The CDR3 spans 15 residues. The CDR3 reads CASSPRLAEGGEQYF. CDR3 bases: TGCGCCAGCAGCCCTCGACTAGCGGAGGGGGGCGAGCAGTACTTC.

The chain recombines TRBV19 with TRBJ1-5; 7 positions match TRBD1. The CDR3 runs to 15 residues. V lost 5 bases, J lost 2 bases, and 6 bases stayed unmatched. Germline CDR1 is LNHDA and CDR2 is SQIVND (reference sequence). CDR3: CASSRRQGGNQPQHF. The CDR3 DNA sequence: TGTGCCAGTAGTCGCCGACAGGGTGGCAATCAGCCCCAGCATTTT.

This clone was seen a single time. V is TRBV7-2 and J is TRBJ2-7; a weak D match, TRBD1 (5 bases). V lost 1 base, J lost 3 bases, and 10 bases lay in between. CDR1 SGHTA and CDR2 FQGNSA come from the germline V gene. This CDR3 is 14 amino acids long. CDR3 region: CASSLGGDGYEQYF. Here the CDR3 DNA reads TGTGCCAGCAGCTTAGGGGGCGACGGCTACGAGCAGTACTTC. The full variable domain, in which reference TRBV7-2 and TRBJ2-7 provide the parts outside the CDR3, is GAGVSQSPSNKVTEKGKDVELRCDPISGHTALYWYRQSLGQGLEFLIYFQGNSAPDKSGLPSDRFSAERTGGSVSTLTIQRTQQEDSAVYLCASSLGGDGYEQYFGPGTRLTVT.

The chain has TRBV5-5 and TRBJ1-1; 9 bases are shared with TRBD1. CDR3 length: 14 amino acids. Germline loops: CDR1 SGHKS, CDR2 YYEKEE (reference sequence). Germline trimming cut 3 bases from V and 2 bases from J; bases unmatched to any gene: 2. CDR3 sequence: CASSSTGGNTEAFF. For the CDR3, the DNA is TGTGCCAGCAGCTCGACAGGGGGTAACACTGAAGCTTTCTTT.

DNA of the CDR3: TGTGCCAGCAGTTTGGTCCAGGGGTCGATTCAGCCCCAGCATTTT. Its protein product is CASSLVQGSIQPQHF. The genes are TRBV28 and TRBJ1-5; weak D call: TRBD1 (6 bases). The CDR3 runs 15 residues. The ends were cut back, 3 bases at V and 6 bases at J, with 15 bases in the middle. Germline loops: CDR1 MDHEN, CDR2 SYDVKM.

The J gene is TRBJ2-7, the V gene TRBV11-2, with TRBD1 matching 10 bases. The J segment lost 2 bases and the V segment lost 3 bases, leaving 1 base of the junction unmatched. CDR1 and CDR2 from the germline V gene are SGHAT and FQNNGV. The CDR3 covers 14 residues. The CDR3 nucleotides read TGTGCCAGCAGCTTCGGGACAGGGGCCTACGAGCAGTACTTC. Translated, it gives CASSFGTGAYEQYF.